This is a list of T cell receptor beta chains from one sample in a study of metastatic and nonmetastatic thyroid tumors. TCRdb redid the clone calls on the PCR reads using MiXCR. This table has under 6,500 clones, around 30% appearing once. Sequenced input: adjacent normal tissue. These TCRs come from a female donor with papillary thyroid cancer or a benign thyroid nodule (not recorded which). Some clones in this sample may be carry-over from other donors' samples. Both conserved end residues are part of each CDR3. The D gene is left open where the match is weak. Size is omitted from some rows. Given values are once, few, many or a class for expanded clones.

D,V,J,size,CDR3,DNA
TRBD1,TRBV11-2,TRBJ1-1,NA,CASRRWGISGGDTEAFF,TGTGCCAGCAGACGTTGGGGTATTTCAGGGGGAGACACTGAAGCTTTCTTT
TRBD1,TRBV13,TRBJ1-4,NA,CASSLRQGNEKLFF,TGTGCCAGCAGCTTAAGACAGGGGAATGAAAAACTGTTTTTT
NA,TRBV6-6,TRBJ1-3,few,CASSYSRPSSGNTIYF,TGTGCCAGCAGTTACTCGAGGCCTAGCTCTGGAAACACCATATATTTT
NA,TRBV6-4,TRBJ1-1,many,CASSWVLLVSTEAFF,TGTGCCAGCAGCTGGGTCCTTCTGGTTTCCACTGAAGCTTTCTTT
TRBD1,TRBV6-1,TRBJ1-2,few,CASSPGGGGGYTF,TGTGCCAGCAGCCCGGGAGGGGGCGGAGGCTACACCTTC
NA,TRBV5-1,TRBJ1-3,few,CASSPAGNTIYF,TGCGCCAGCAGCCCGGCTGGAAACACCATATATTTT
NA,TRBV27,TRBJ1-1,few,CASSFDSRGTEAFF,TGTGCCAGCAGTTTTGACAGCAGAGGAACTGAAGCTTTCTTT
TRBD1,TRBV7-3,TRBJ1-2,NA,CASSHGQGYGYTF,TGTGCCAGCAGCCACGGACAGGGGTATGGCTACACCTTC
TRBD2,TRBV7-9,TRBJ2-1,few,CASSLLAGGGSYNEQFF,TGTGCCAGCAGCTTACTAGCGGGAGGGGGGTCCTACAATGAGCAGTTCTTC
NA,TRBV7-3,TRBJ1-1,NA,CASSLTAGTEAFF,TGTGCCAGCAGCTTAACAGCGGGCACTGAAGCTTTCTTT
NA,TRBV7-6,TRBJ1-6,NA,CASSERITGSPLHF,TGTGCCAGCAGTGAGCGTATCACGGGATCACCCCTCCACTTT
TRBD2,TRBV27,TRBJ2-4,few,CASRTTSGGAGNIQYF,TGTGCCAGCAGAACGACTAGCGGGGGGGCCGGTAACATTCAGTACTTC
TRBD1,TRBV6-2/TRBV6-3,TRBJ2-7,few,CASSYSKALRGPYEQYF,TGTGCCAGCAGTTACTCGAAGGCTTTGAGGGGGCCCTACGAGCAGTACTTC
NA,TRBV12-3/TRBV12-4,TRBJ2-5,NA,CASSLYRVGETQYF,TGTGCCAGCAGTTTATACAGGGTTGGGGAGACCCAGTACTTC
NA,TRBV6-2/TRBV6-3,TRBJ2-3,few,CASSFGRFTDTQYF,TGTGCCAGCAGTTTTGGCCGGTTCACAGATACGCAGTATTTT
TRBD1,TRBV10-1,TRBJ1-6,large,CASIKRDSNKGGNSPLHF,TGCGCCAGCATTAAACGGGACAGTAACAAGGGGGGCAATTCACCCCTCCACTTT
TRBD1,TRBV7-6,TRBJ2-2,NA,CASSLGTGGGTGELFF,TGTGCCAGCAGCTTGGGGACAGGGGGCGGCACCGGGGAGCTGTTTTTT
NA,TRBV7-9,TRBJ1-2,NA,CASTPLGGSYGYTF,TGTGCCAGCACCCCGTTGGGGGGCTCGTATGGCTACACCTTC
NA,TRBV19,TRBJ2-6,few,CASSISGAGANVLTF,TGTGCCAGTAGTATTTCGGGGGCTGGGGCCAACGTCCTGACTTTC
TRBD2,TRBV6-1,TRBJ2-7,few,CASSRTSAVSYEQYF,TGTGCCAGCAGCCGAACTAGCGCGGTCTCCTACGAGCAGTACTTC
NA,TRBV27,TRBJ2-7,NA,CASNTRRGDYEQYF,TGTGCCAGCAATACCAGAAGGGGGGACTACGAGCAGTACTTC
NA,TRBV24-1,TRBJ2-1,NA,CATSASSGSYNEQFF,TGTGCCACCAGTGCTTCGAGCGGCTCCTACAATGAGCAGTTCTTC
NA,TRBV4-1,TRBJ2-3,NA,CASSQELGPAVGITDTQYF,TGCGCCAGCAGCCAAGAACTCGGTCCGGCGGTAGGGATCACAGATACGCAGTATTTT
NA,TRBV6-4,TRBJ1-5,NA,CASSEAGPWRQPQHF,TGTGCCAGCAGTGAAGCTGGGCCATGGAGGCAGCCCCAGCATTTT
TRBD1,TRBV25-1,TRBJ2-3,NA,CASSESVIGDRSTDTQYF,TGTGCCAGCAGTGAATCGGTTATTGGGGACAGAAGCACAGATACGCAGTATTTT
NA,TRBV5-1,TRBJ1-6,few,CASSLAGGDASPLHF,TGCGCCAGCAGCTTGGCCGGAGGGGACGCTTCACCCCTCCACTTT
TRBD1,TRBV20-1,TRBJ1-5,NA,CSATIPGQISNQPQHF,TGCAGTGCCACCATACCGGGACAGATTAGCAATCAGCCCCAGCATTTT
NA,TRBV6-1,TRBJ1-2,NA,CASTHQGFGNYGYTF,TGTGCCAGCACTCACCAGGGGTTTGGTAACTATGGCTACACCTTC
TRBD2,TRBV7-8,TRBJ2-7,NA,CASSLGGISGRSGEQYF,TGTGCCAGCAGCTTAGGCGGTATTAGCGGGAGATCTGGCGAGCAGTACTTC
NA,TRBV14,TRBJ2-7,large,CASSQLGPSYEQYF,TGTGCCAGCAGCCAACTGGGACCATCCTACGAGCAGTACTTC